This passage covers 18 T cell receptor beta chains from one sample sequenced in a study of beta chain features in type 1 diabetes. Study-wide results and caveats: Shortening of TCRB CDR3s, moderate but significant, appeared in all four CD4+ subsets of Type 1 diabetes patients.

These receptors' targets are unknown. The entirety of the isolated RNA underwent reverse transcription, so expressed TCRB transcripts were sequenced. The method was immunoSEQ multiplex PCR; TCRdb's version includes in-frame clones alone and lacks a portion of them. Of about 280,000 clones in the sample, approximately 15% were seen once. The specimen was naive CD4+ T cells from blood. The origin of the receptors is a young man with type 1 diabetes.

In its sample, this clone was seen a few times. The chain uses TRBV11-3 and TRBJ2-7, with D possibly matching TRBD2 (6 bases). This CDR3 is 14 amino acids long. Germline CDR1 SGHNT, CDR2 YENEEA. V lost 5 bases to trimming and J lost 3 bases, with 14 bases between them. The CDR3 bases are TGTGCCAGCAGCCCCCGGGGGAAAGGCTACGAGCAGTACTTC. It encodes CASSPRGKGYEQYF.

The rearrangement uses TRBV9 and TRBJ1-2; 10 bases agree with TRBD1. The germline gives CDR1 SGDLS, CDR2 YYNGEE. The CDR3 has 14 amino acids. J lost 8 bases, V lost 3 bases, and 7 bases had no gene match. In nucleotides, the CDR3 is TGTGCCAGCAGCGCCTCCGACAGGGGGCAAGGCTACACCTTC. This sequence encodes CASSASDRGQGYTF.

This clone was seen only a few times. V usage is TRBV28 and J usage is TRBJ2-5; D possibly corresponds to TRBD2 (5 bases). Germline CDR1 is MDHEN and CDR2 is SYDVKM. The CDR3 is made up of 16 amino acids. V dropped 5 bases and J dropped 1 base, with 17 bases sitting between them. CDR3 residues: CASSLQLGSVQETQYF. DNA for the CDR3: TGTGCCAGCAGTCTACAGTTGGGTAGCGTCCAAGAGACCCAGTACTTC.

CDR3 loop: CASSLRVVFEGTDTQYF. CDR3 sequence (DNA): TGTGCCAGCAGCTTACGGGTGGTCTTCGAAGGCACAGATACGCAGTATTTT. V usage is TRBV7-6 and J usage is TRBJ2-3; D gene ambiguous. Germline CDR1 SGHVS, CDR2 FNYEAQ. The CDR3 totals 17 residues. Trimming took off 2 bases at V and 1 base at J, with 16 bases between the two ends.

This clone was seen a handful of times. V usage is TRBV29-1 and J usage is TRBJ2-6; 9 bases are a match to TRBD1. CDR3 length: 17 amino acids. Germline CDR1 is SQVTM and CDR2 is ANQGSEA. V was pared by 6 bases and J by 1 base, with 10 bases of the junction left unmatched. Here the CDR3 reads CSVQNRDRESGANVLTF. For the CDR3, the DNA is TGCAGCGTCCAAAACCGGGACAGGGAATCTGGGGCCAACGTCCTGACTTTC.

This clone has only a few counts. This chain joins TRBV29-1 and TRBJ1-1; unclear D gene. The CDR3 is 11 amino acids. The ends were cut back, 5 bases at V and 2 bases at J, with 6 bases in the middle. Germline loops: CDR1 SQVTM, CDR2 ANQGSEA. CDR3 nucleotides: TGCAGCGTTCTCACAAACACTGAAGCTTTCTTT. It yields the protein CSVLTNTEAFF.

This clone occurred a few times. This chain connects TRBV7-9 to TRBJ1-1, with 7 bases identical to TRBD1. Germline CDR1 and CDR2: SEHNR and FQNEAQ (reference sequence). The CDR3 loop spans 13 amino acids. Unmatched junction bases numbered 5, after V lost 5 bases and J lost 5 bases. The CDR3 DNA is TGTGCCAGCAGCGGCACGACAGGGACTGAAGCTTTCTTT. Protein: CASSGTTGTEAFF. The full variable domain, rest sourced from reference TRBV7-9 and TRBJ1-1, is DTGVSQNPRHKITKRGQNVTFRCDPISEHNRLYWYRQTLGQGPEFLTYFQNEAQLEKSRLLSDRFSAERPKGSFSTLEIQRTEQGDSAMYLCASSGTTGTEAFFGQGTRLTVV.

This clone was seen more than once but under ten times. The rearrangement links TRBV28 to TRBJ2-4; TRBD2 might be the D (5 bases). Trimming pared 6 bases from V and 2 bases from J, leaving 14 bases between. The CDR3 sequence is 15 residues long. Germline loops: CDR1 MDHEN, CDR2 SYDVKM. CDR3 coding DNA: TGTGCCAGCAGACGACGCGGCGGGTCCAAAAACATTCAGTACTTC. Protein sequence: CASRRRGGSKNIQYF.

V gene TRBV29-1 combines with J gene TRBJ2-7, with D possibly being TRBD2 (5 bases). The length of the CDR3 is 12 residues. V lost 4 bases to trimming and J lost 0 bases, with 7 bases between them. Germline V gives CDR1 SQVTM, CDR2 ANQGSEA. This CDR3 is CSVAGISYEQYF. DNA for the CDR3: TGCAGCGTTGCCGGGATCTCCTACGAGCAGTACTTC.

This clone appeared a few times. The V and J genes are TRBV5-1 and TRBJ2-1, with D possibly being TRBD1 (6 bases). Germline assignment: CDR1 SGHRS and CDR2 YFSETQ. Trimming shortened V by 3 bases and J by 6 bases, and 7 bases separated the two germline ends. This CDR3 contains 12 residues. The CDR3 loop is CASSWGLNEQFF. For the CDR3, the DNA is TGCGCCAGCAGCTGGGGGCTCAATGAGCAGTTCTTC.

The chain joins TRBV9 to TRBJ1-6; D gene unclear. Per the germline V gene, CDR1 is SGDLS and CDR2 is YYNGEE. This CDR3 spans 14 amino acids. Deletions cut 3 bases from V and 9 bases from J, with 13 bases between. CDR3 in DNA: TGTGCCAGCAGCGCGGTCTCGAGGGTTTCACCCCTCCACTTT. Protein sequence: CASSAVSRVSPLHF.

CDR3 loop: CASSPGGTVGTEAFF. The CDR3 DNA follows: TGTGCCAGCAGTCCAGGGGGGACGGTGGGCACTGAAGCTTTCTTT. The chain employs TRBV5-4 and TRBJ1-1; TRBD1 matches 7 bases. CDR1 and CDR2 (germline): SGHNT, YYREEE (reference sequence). This CDR3 comprises 15 residues. V was clipped by 5 bases and J by 4 bases; unmatched bases: 11. The entire variable domain, with the rest obtained from reference TRBV5-4 and TRBJ1-1, is as follows: ETGVTQSPTHLIKTRGQQVTLRCSSQSGHNTVSWYQQALGQGPQFIFQYYREEENGRGNFPPRFSGLQFPNYSSELNVNALELDDSALYLCASSPGGTVGTEAFFGQGTRLTVV.

Notes on this clone: The same CDR3 also results from other DNA sequences found in this sample. The chain carries TRBV5-1 and TRBJ1-1; a possible D gene is TRBD1 (6 bases). V was shortened by 4 bases and J by 1 base, with 11 bases between the two germline ends. Germline lookup yields CDR1 SGHRS and CDR2 YFSETQ. The CDR3 contains 14 residues. The CDR3 DNA is TGCGCCAGCAGCCGGGGACAAGGGAACACTGAAGCTTTCTTT. Translation gives CASSRGQGNTEAFF.

The chain employs TRBV29-1 and TRBJ2-1, with 13 bases lining up with TRBD2. This CDR3 comprises 16 residues. From germline, CDR1 is SQVTM and CDR2 ANQGSEA. The V segment lost 6 bases and the J segment 5 bases; nucleotides outside the gene matches: 10. The CDR3 loop is CSVSPRLAGGDNEQFF. The CDR3 region has the DNA TGCAGCGTCTCCCCAAGACTAGCGGGAGGAGACAATGAGCAGTTCTTC.

The V gene is TRBV6-5, the J gene TRBJ2-3; 8 nucleotides align to TRBD2. V shed 5 bases, J shed 4 bases, and the junction held 8 bases outside the gene matches. Germline assignment: CDR1 MNHEY and CDR2 SVGAGI. This CDR3 is built from 15 residues. The CDR3 region is CASSNRGGSADTQYF. For the CDR3, the DNA is TGTGCCAGCAGTAACCGGGGGGGGAGCGCAGATACGCAGTATTTT.

This chain links TRBV5-1 with TRBJ2-7, with 10 bases identical to TRBD2. Germline CDR1 SGHRS, CDR2 YFSETQ. The V and J ends lost 2 bases and 2 bases, in that order; junction bases with no gene match: 4. There are 15 residues in the CDR3. The CDR3 loop is CASSFLAGAAYEQYF. The CDR3 coding sequence is TGCGCCAGCAGCTTTCTAGCGGGGGCGGCCTACGAGCAGTACTTC.

This chain uses TRBV30 with TRBJ2-2, with a weak D call TRBD1 (5 bases). Germline V gives CDR1 GTSNPN, CDR2 SVGIG (reference sequence). The ends were cut back, 2 bases at V and 0 bases at J, with 13 bases in the middle. The CDR3 extends over 16 amino acids. For the CDR3, the DNA is TGTGCCTGGAGTAGCAGGGAAACATCGAACACCGGGGAGCTGTTTTTT. Its protein product is CAWSSRETSNTGELFF.

The chain recombines TRBV19 with TRBJ2-3, with D tentatively TRBD1 (6 bases). This CDR3 spans 15 amino acids. V was trimmed by 5 bases and J by 2 bases, leaving 14 bases between them. In germline, CDR1 is LNHDA, CDR2 SQIVND (reference sequence). The CDR3 bases are TGTGCCAGTAGTGTCCGGGACATGCCCACAGATACGCAGTATTTT. This translates into CASSVRDMPTDTQYF.